These 25 T cell receptor beta chains were all obtained from the same sample, sequenced in a study of blood T cell repertoires in COVID-19. This table comes from immunoSEQ multiplex PCR, and its TCRdb copy is limited to in-frame clones, with some not included. The table lists approximately 250,000 clones, 75% to 90% of them singletons. The sequenced material came from PBMCs or T cells enriched from blood (not recorded which). These receptors came from a woman aged 30 to 39 who had recovered from COVID-19.

The V and J genes are TRBV11-2 and TRBJ1-6, with D perhaps TRBD1 (6 bases). The V gene lost 4 bases and the J gene lost 10 bases, with 11 bases spanning the gap. The length of the CDR3 is 13 residues. Germline CDR1 is SGHAT and CDR2 is FQNNGV. The CDR3 loop is CASSSQGGSPLHF. For the CDR3, the DNA is TGTGCCAGCAGCTCACAGGGAGGGTCACCCCTCCACTTT.

This clone was recorded only once. The chain has TRBV6-5 and TRBJ1-5; D is perhaps TRBD1 (6 bases). The CDR3 loop spans 12 amino acids. The V end was cut by 6 bases, the J end by 5 bases, with 8 bases between. Looked up from germline, CDR1 is MNHEY and CDR2 is SVGAGI. CDR3 bases: TGTGCCAGCAGAGGGGGGGATCAGCCCCAGCATTTT. It is translated as CASRGGDQPQHF.

The chain employs TRBV18 and TRBJ2-7; tentatively, D is TRBD1 (6 bases). Trimming took 3 bases from V and 3 from J, leaving 12 bases between them. The germline gives CDR1 KGHSH, CDR2 LQKENI. CDR3 size: 14 residues. CDR3 in DNA: TGTGCCAGCTCACCGTCACAGGGAGTCTACGAGCAGTACTTC. Translation: CASSPSQGVYEQYF.

The chain has TRBV5-1 and TRBJ2-1; TRBD2 aligns across 8 bases. CDR3 length equals 16 residues. CDR1 is SGHRS and CDR2 is YFSETQ in the germline V gene. The ends lost 4 bases at V and 5 bases at J; junction bases unmatched: 11. In DNA form, the CDR3 reads TGCGCCAGCAGCCCGTTAGCGGGAATGGGGAACAATGAGCAGTTCTTC. Amino acids: CASSPLAGMGNNEQFF.

The chain employs TRBV19 and TRBJ1-1; TRBD1 matches at 7 bases. With V trimmed by 4 bases and J by 9 bases, 8 bases remained unmatched. The CDR3 contains 13 residues. Per germline, CDR1 LNHDA and CDR2 SQIVND (reference sequence). For the CDR3, the DNA is TGTGCCAGTAGTAATACCGACAGGGTAAAAGCTTTCTTT. Encoded protein: CASSNTDRVKAFF.

The chain has TRBV18 and TRBJ1-2; unclear D gene. Germline CDR1 reads KGHSH; CDR2 reads LQKENI. The CDR3 consists of 13 residues. Trimming took off 2 bases at V and 5 bases at J, with 9 bases between the two ends. Here the CDR3 DNA reads TGTGCCAGCTCACCAGAGACAACTTATGGCTACACCTTC. Translating it yields CASSPETTYGYTF.

The chain has TRBV27 and TRBJ1-1, with D possibly matching TRBD1 (6 bases). With 2 bases removed from V and 4 bases from J, the gap between germline ends came to 14 bases. Per the germline V gene, CDR1 is MNHEY and CDR2 is SMNVEV (reference sequence). This CDR3 has 15 residues. CDR3: CASSLQGSWSTEAFF. The CDR3 bases are TGTGCCAGCAGTTTACAGGGGAGTTGGAGCACTGAAGCTTTCTTT.

The V call is TRBV4-1, the J call TRBJ1-5; D perhaps matches TRBD1 (5 bases). The CDR3 totals 14 residues. CDR1 MGHRA and CDR2 YSYEKL come from the germline V gene. V was shortened by 2 bases and J by 10 bases, with 15 bases between the two germline ends. Here the CDR3 reads CASSQIQGGVPQHF. In nucleotides, the CDR3 is TGCGCCAGCAGCCAAATCCAGGGAGGAGTTCCCCAGCATTTT.

The gene calls are TRBV18 and TRBJ1-1, with 7 bases aligning to TRBD1. The CDR3 runs 16 residues. The germline CDR1 and CDR2 sequences are KGHSH and LQKENI. V trimming: 0 bases; J trimming: 4 bases; junction bases outside the gene matches: 8. CDR3 region: CASSPPSAGGSTEAFF. As DNA, the CDR3 is TGTGCCAGCTCACCACCTTCGGCAGGGGGGAGCACTGAAGCTTTCTTT. Supplemented by reference TRBV18 and TRBJ1-1, the full variable domain reads NAGVMQNPRHLVRRRGQEARLRCSPMKGHSHVYWYRQLPEEGLKFMVYLQKENIIDESGMPKERFSAEFPKEGPSILRIQQVVRGDSAAYFCASSPPSAGGSTEAFFGQGTRLTVV.

The chain links TRBV5-1 to TRBJ2-7; the D gene is possibly TRBD2 (6 bases). Trimming took 4 bases from V and 7 from J, leaving 15 bases between them. This CDR3 has 13 residues. CDR1 and CDR2 (germline): SGHRS, YFSETQ. Here the CDR3 DNA reads TGCGCCAGCAGCGGGGGACTGCCACGGGAGCAGTACTTC. Translated, it gives CASSGGLPREQYF.

V usage is TRBV19 and J usage is TRBJ1-5; 9 nucleotides align to TRBD1. Germline-derived CDR1 and CDR2 are LNHDA and SQIVND (reference sequence). V lost 6 bases, J lost 2 bases, and 2 bases stayed unmatched. CDR3 length: 14 residues. The DNA of the CDR3 is TGTGCCAGTAGCCGACAGGGGGGCAATCAGCCCCAGCATTTT. It codes for CASSRQGGNQPQHF.

The chain joins TRBV28 to TRBJ1-5; 7 bases align to TRBD1. V shed 3 bases, J shed 11 bases, and the junction held 1 base outside the gene matches. CDR3 length: 11 amino acids. Germline assignment: CDR1 MDHEN and CDR2 SYDVKM. CDR3 loop: CASSFRGAQHF. The CDR3 bases are TGTGCCAGCAGTTTCAGGGGGGCCCAGCATTTT.

J is TRBJ1-5 and V is TRBV28, with D perhaps matching TRBD1 (5 bases). This CDR3 spans 15 amino acids. Germline CDR1 is MDHEN and CDR2 is SYDVKM. The V end lost 6 bases, the J end lost 6 bases, and 18 bases lay between the germline ends. Here the CDR3 reads CASSPLQGEGQPQHF. The CDR3 DNA follows: TGTGCCAGCAGCCCCTTACAAGGGGAAGGTCAGCCCCAGCATTTT.

V usage is TRBV9 and J usage is TRBJ1-3; D is possibly TRBD1 (6 bases). Germline values: CDR1 SGDLS, CDR2 YYNGEE. The ends were cut back, 0 bases at V and 0 bases at J, with 13 bases in the middle. CDR3 length: 17 residues. CDR3 protein: CASSVGGQGISGNTIYF. The CDR3 DNA reads TGTGCCAGCAGCGTAGGTGGGCAGGGGATCTCTGGAAACACCATATATTTT.

This clone has just a few counts. The V and J genes are TRBV30 and TRBJ1-1, with D unclear. V lost 6 bases and J 1 base, leaving 6 bases between the germline ends. Germline values: CDR1 GTSNPN, CDR2 SVGIG (reference sequence). The CDR3 is made up of 11 amino acids. Written as DNA, the CDR3 is TGTGCCTGTGAGCGGAACACTGAAGCTTTCTTT. Its translation: CACERNTEAFF.

The V gene is TRBV6-2 or TRBV6-3, the J gene TRBJ2-7; 9 bases align to TRBD1. Germline assignment: CDR1 MNHEY and CDR2 SVGEGT. This CDR3 contains 15 residues. J lost 11 bases, V lost 3 bases, and 14 bases had no gene match. The chain's CDR3 is CASSYSNFATGGKYF. The CDR3 DNA sequence: TGTGCCAGCAGTTATTCGAACTTCGCCACAGGGGGCAAGTACTTC.

J is TRBJ2-7 and V is TRBV6-2 or TRBV6-3, with 8 positions matching TRBD2. CDR1 is MNHEY, CDR2 SVGEGT, per germline. The CDR3 runs to 14 residues. V gave up 6 bases and J gave up 3 bases; unmatched junction bases: 7. The DNA of the CDR3 is TGTGCCAGCAGCCTCGGGGGGGTGGACTACGAGCAGTACTTC. Its translation is CASSLGGVDYEQYF.

V usage is TRBV6-5 and J usage is TRBJ1-1; a weak D match, TRBD1 (5 bases). The germline V gene has CDR1 MNHEY and CDR2 SVGAGI. The CDR3 has 13 amino acids. V shed 0 bases and J shed 6 bases, with 8 bases lying between them. CDR3 nucleotide sequence: TGTGCCAGCAGTTACTCGGGGCTGGCTGAAGCTTTCTTT. Translation gives CASSYSGLAEAFF.

This chain uses TRBV6-5 with TRBJ1-2, with D possibly matching TRBD1 (6 bases). CDR1 and CDR2 (germline): MNHEY, SVGAGI. This CDR3 has 15 residues. The V gene lost 0 bases and the J gene lost 4 bases, with 12 bases spanning the gap. The chain's CDR3 is CASSYSRQGSYGYTF. The CDR3 DNA reads TGTGCCAGCAGTTACTCCAGGCAGGGGAGCTATGGCTACACCTTC.

The chain is built from TRBV19 and TRBJ1-1, with D unresolved. CDR1 and CDR2 (germline): LNHDA, SQIVND (reference sequence). V was trimmed by 4 bases and J by 5 bases, leaving 17 bases between them. The CDR3 has 15 residues. CDR3 DNA: TGTGCCAGTAGTACCCTCTCCGACCAGGTAACTGAAGCTTTCTTT. Translation: CASSTLSDQVTEAFF. Full variable domain (rest looked up from reference TRBV19 and TRBJ1-1): DGGITQSPKYLFRKEGQNVTLSCEQNLNHDAMYWYRQDPGQGLRLIYYSQIVNDFQKGDIAEGYSVSREKKESFPLTVTSAQKNPTAFYLCASSTLSDQVTEAFFGQGTRLTVV.

The rearrangement joins TRBV5-4 to TRBJ2-7; 11 nucleotides match TRBD2. The length of the CDR3 is 15 residues. In germline, CDR1 is SGHNT, CDR2 YYREEE (reference sequence). The ends lost 4 bases at V and 2 bases at J; junction bases unmatched: 5. The CDR3 protein is CASSEGTSGTYEQYF. As DNA, the CDR3 is TGTGCCAGCAGCGAGGGGACTAGCGGTACCTACGAGCAGTACTTC.

J is TRBJ2-7 and V is TRBV28; D unresolved. There are 13 residues in the CDR3. The V gene's germline CDR1 is MDHEN and CDR2 SYDVKM. V was clipped by 4 bases and J by 5 bases, with 12 bases between them. The CDR3: CASSSPDTHEQYF. As DNA, the CDR3 is TGTGCCAGCAGTTCACCAGACACCCACGAGCAGTACTTC.

The chain has TRBV7-6 and TRBJ1-3; no clear D gene. V lost 2 bases and J lost 0, with 11 bases in between. The CDR3 is made up of 16 amino acids. Germline CDR1 and CDR2: SGHVS and FNYEAQ. The CDR3 sequence is CASSLYEPSSGNTIYF. The CDR3 DNA sequence: TGTGCCAGCAGCTTATATGAGCCAAGCTCTGGAAACACCATATATTTT.

The genes are TRBV25-1 and TRBJ1-1, with D unclear. V was cut by 2 bases and J by 2 bases, with 6 bases left in between. The CDR3 is made up of 13 amino acids. The germline gives CDR1 MGHDK, CDR2 SYGVNS. The DNA of the CDR3 is TGTGCCAGCAGTGAACTTATAAACACTGAAGCTTTCTTT. It yields the protein CASSELINTEAFF.

CDR3 loop: CATAGYGDGYTF. CDR3 nucleotide sequence: TGTGCCACGGCAGGGTATGGTGATGGCTACACCTTC. This chain connects TRBV10-3 to TRBJ1-2; D perhaps matches TRBD1 (5 bases). Germline CDR1 ENHRY, CDR2 SYGVKD. The CDR3 spans 12 residues. Between the trimmed V and J ends, which lost 10 bases and 6 bases, there was a span of 15 bases.